These 21 T cell receptor beta chains were sequenced from one sample in a study of T cell responses to AZD1222 COVID-19 vaccine. Sequencing used immunoSEQ multiplex PCR; TCRdb keeps in-frame clones, though not all of them. In the table there are some 60,000 clones, 65% to 80% of which are singletons. The sequencing used peripheral blood, collected 28 days after the second AZD1222 dose. The receptors were sampled from an adult who received the AZD1222 COVID-19 vaccine.

The chain combines TRBV12-3 or TRBV12-4 with TRBJ2-7, with unresolved D. V lost 5 bases and J 2 bases, leaving 4 bases between the germline ends. This CDR3 is 11 amino acids long. Here the CDR3 DNA reads TGTGCCAGCAGTACCGCCTACGAGCAGTACTTC. Its translation: CASSTAYEQYF.

V gene TRBV18 combines with J gene TRBJ1-5, with D possibly TRBD1 on 5 matching bases. CDR3 length equals 15 residues. Between the trimmed V and J ends, which lost 4 bases and 0 bases, there was a span of 10 bases. CDR1 is KGHSH, CDR2 LQKENI, per germline. CDR3: CASSRDGNSNQPQHF. The CDR3 DNA reads as TGTGCCAGCTCACGGGACGGGAATAGCAATCAGCCCCAGCATTTT.

The V call is TRBV3-1 (or the pseudogene TRBV3-2), the J call TRBJ2-3, with D tentatively TRBD1 or TRBD2 (5 bases each). This CDR3 contains 17 residues. Germline-derived CDR1 and CDR2 are LGHDT and YNNKEL (reference sequence). Trimming cost V 1 base and J 2 bases, with 16 bases left between them. CDR3 coding DNA: TGTGCCAGCAGCCAAGTTTGGGGGTCGCGAACCACAGATACGCAGTATTTT. Encoded protein: CASSQVWGSRTTDTQYF.

This clone was observed a single time. The V gene is TRBV14, the J gene TRBJ2-2; D remains unclear. The germline V gene has CDR1 SGHDN and CDR2 FVKESK. The CDR3 spans 13 residues. V lost 1 base to trimming and J lost 4 bases, with 4 bases between them. The CDR3 DNA is TGTGCCAGCAGCCAAGTCGGCACCGGGGAGCTGTTTTTT. Protein: CASSQVGTGELFF.

The rearrangement uses TRBV6-5 and TRBJ1-6; TRBD1 matches at 9 bases. Trimming took 2 bases from V and 7 from J; bases not matched to a gene: 6. The CDR3 has 16 residues. Per the germline V gene, CDR1 is MNHEY and CDR2 is SVGAGI. CDR3 coding DNA: TGTGCCAGCAGTTACGCGGGACAGGGAATCAATTCACCCCTCCACTTT. It yields the protein CASSYAGQGINSPLHF.

The rearrangement joins TRBV6-2 or TRBV6-3 to TRBJ2-6; 12 bases map to TRBD1. V trimming: 4 bases; J trimming: 2 bases; junction bases outside the gene matches: 3. Germline V gene sequence: CDR1 MNHEY, CDR2 SVGEGT. This CDR3 has 17 residues. CDR3 coding DNA: TGTGCCAGCAGTTGGGACAGGGGGCTTACTGGGGCCAACGTCCTGACTTTC. It specifies CASSWDRGLTGANVLTF.

V gene TRBV5-1 combines with J gene TRBJ2-5, with 8 bases lining up with TRBD2. Germline values: CDR1 SGHRS, CDR2 YFSETQ. This CDR3 has 17 residues. With 0 bases clipped from V and 4 bases from J, the junction kept 11 bases outside the gene matches. The CDR3 coding sequence is TGCGCCAGCAGCTTGGCCGGCGGTCCGGGGGGGCCAGAGACCCAGTACTTC. Its translation is CASSLAGGPGGPETQYF. The whole variable domain, remainder taken from reference TRBV5-1 and TRBJ2-5, is KAGVTQTPRYLIKTRGQQVTLSCSPISGHRSVSWYQQTPGQGLQFLFEYFSETQRNKGNFPGRFSGRQFSNSRSEMNVSTLELGDSALYLCASSLAGGPGGPETQYFGPGTRLLVL.

The chain couples TRBV15 to TRBJ2-7; tentatively, D is TRBD1 (5 bases). Germline V gene sequence: CDR1 LNHNV, CDR2 YYDKDF (reference sequence). The CDR3 loop spans 14 amino acids. V was pared by 1 base and J by 0 bases, with 7 bases between. The CDR3 DNA reads TGTGCCACCAGCAGAGGACAGAACTCCTACGAGCAGTACTTC. It yields the protein CATSRGQNSYEQYF.

The chain is built from TRBV29-1 and TRBJ2-1; 8 bases match TRBD1. From germline, CDR1 is SQVTM and CDR2 ANQGSEA. The V segment lost 0 bases and the J segment 9 bases; nucleotides outside the gene matches: 10. The CDR3 has 15 residues. CDR3 bases: TGCAGCGTTGAAGATTGGACAGGGCCCAACAGTGAGCAGTTCTTC. Translating gives CSVEDWTGPNSEQFF.

The chain joins TRBV6-5 to TRBJ1-1, with D hard to call. This CDR3 comprises 13 residues. V was cut by 7 bases and J by 2 bases, with 11 bases left in between. CDR1 MNHEY and CDR2 SVGAGI come from the germline V gene. The CDR3 reads CASMAGLNTEAFF. The CDR3 DNA reads as TGTGCCAGCATGGCAGGACTAAACACTGAAGCTTTCTTT.

V gene TRBV9 combines with J gene TRBJ2-2, with 13 positions matching TRBD2. CDR1 and CDR2 (germline): SGDLS, YYNGEE. Trimming removed 3 bases from V and 6 bases from J; junction bases left unmatched: 5. The CDR3 length is 16 residues. The DNA of the CDR3 is TGTGCCAGCAGCGCCACCACTAGCGGGGGGGCCGGGGAGCTGTTTTTT. Translating it yields CASSATTSGGAGELFF.

The chain links TRBV3-1 (or the pseudogene TRBV3-2) to TRBJ2-5; tentative D call: TRBD2 (6 bases). CDR3 length: 15 residues. Germline V gene data show CDR1 as LGHDT and CDR2 as YNNKEL (reference sequence). V was trimmed by 1 base and J by 1 base, leaving 10 bases between them. The DNA of the CDR3 is TGTGCCAGCAGCCAAGTAGGCGGGACCCAAGAGACCCAGTACTTC. Translation: CASSQVGGTQETQYF.

The count of this clone is one. The chain employs TRBV28 and TRBJ2-2; 8 nucleotides line up with TRBD2. The CDR3 spans 15 residues. The ends lost 5 bases at V and 1 base at J; junction bases unmatched: 3. Germline CDR1 MDHEN, CDR2 SYDVKM. The CDR3 coding sequence is TGTGCCAGCAGTCCCGGGGGGGGGAACACCGGGGAGCTGTTTTTT. Translated: CASSPGGGNTGELFF.

The chain carries TRBV7-2 and TRBJ1-5; 7 bases match TRBD1. The CDR3 has 16 amino acids. Germline CDR1 and CDR2: SGHTA and FQGNSA. V trimming: 5 bases; J trimming: 6 bases; junction bases outside the gene matches: 13. The CDR3 loop is CASSPRGGGYGQPQHF. In DNA form, the CDR3 reads TGTGCCAGCAGCCCCCGAGGAGGGGGCTATGGTCAGCCCCAGCATTTT.

The chain employs TRBV19 and TRBJ1-5; TRBD1 is a possible D gene (6 bases). The V end lost 2 bases, the J end lost 9 bases, and 20 bases lay between the germline ends. This CDR3 spans 16 amino acids. Germline V lookup: CDR1 LNHDA, CDR2 SQIVND (reference sequence). CDR3 in amino acids: CASSILAGAAVGPQHF. CDR3 nucleotide sequence: TGTGCCAGTAGTATACTGGCAGGGGCTGCCGTAGGGCCCCAGCATTTT.

This clone was seen only a few times. The chain is built from TRBV6-1 and TRBJ1-1; D remains ambiguous. The CDR3 loop spans 14 amino acids. The V gene lost 6 bases and the J gene lost 5 bases, with 16 bases spanning the gap. The V gene's germline CDR1 is MNHNS and CDR2 SASEGT. The CDR3 reads CASSPVQTATEAFF. The CDR3, as DNA: TGTGCCAGCAGCCCAGTACAGACGGCTACTGAAGCTTTCTTT.

The chain is built from TRBV6-2 or TRBV6-3 and TRBJ2-3, with a tentative D call TRBD1 (6 bases). V lost 5 bases and J 6 bases, leaving 18 bases between the germline ends. The germline CDR1 and CDR2 sequences are MNHEY and SVGEGT. The CDR3 has 15 amino acids. The CDR3 nucleotides are TGTGCCAGCAGTAAACTGGGGGCGCGGATGGATACGCAGTATTTT. As protein: CASSKLGARMDTQYF.

The genes are TRBV6-5 and TRBJ1-5; D not resolved. V was shortened by 11 bases and J by 7 bases, with 15 bases between the two germline ends. The CDR3 length is 12 residues. Germline CDR1 is MNHEY and CDR2 is SVGAGI. The CDR3 DNA sequence: TGTGCCGTACGCGGGGTAGGGCAGCCCCAGCATTTT. Protein sequence: CAVRGVGQPQHF.

This chain uses TRBV4-2 with TRBJ2-4; 8 bases are shared with TRBD2. Unmatched junction bases numbered 15, after V lost 0 bases and J lost 2 bases. Germline V gene lookup returns CDR1 LGHNA and CDR2 YNFKEQ. The CDR3 spans 20 residues. Here the CDR3 DNA reads TGTGCCAGCAGCCAAGATGGTGGCTTTTACGGGGGGGCCCCCAAAAACATTCAGTACTTC. Translated, it gives CASSQDGGFYGGAPKNIQYF.

V and J are TRBV19 and TRBJ1-5; the D is unclear. CDR1 is LNHDA, CDR2 SQIVND, per germline (reference sequence). The CDR3 is 13 amino acids. Between the trimmed V and J ends, which lost 0 bases and 1 base, there was a span of 1 base. CDR3 sequence: CASSIESNQPQHF. The CDR3 DNA reads TGTGCCAGTAGTATAGAGAGCAATCAGCCCCAGCATTTT.

The chain employs TRBV29-1 and TRBJ1-2; 8 positions agree with TRBD1. The V gene end was trimmed by 5 bases and the J gene end by 10 bases; junction bases not matched to a gene: 6. Germline V gene data show CDR1 as SQVTM and CDR2 as ANQGSEA. This CDR3 is 11 amino acids long. CDR3 sequence: CSVLRGRVYTF. The CDR3 coding sequence is TGCAGCGTTCTCAGGGGGCGCGTCTACACCTTC.